Here is one TCR beta chain with its context. What it recognizes is unknown. The PCR used 60 Vbeta and 13 Jbeta primers. Sequenced by immunoSEQ multiplex PCR; TCRdb stores in-frame clones only, minus some. The data show some 130,000 clones, 80% to 90% seen once. Trimming stripped 0 bases from V and 9 bases from J, with 13 bases between. The CDR3 contains 14 residues. Per germline, CDR1 SGHRS and CDR2 YFSETQ. The entry originates in a study of cytomegalovirus exposure and HLA in healthy donors. Findings and caveats of the study: The study flagged roughly 150 TCR beta chains as cytomegalovirus-associated. Presence/absence results assume similar sequencing depth per donor, which may not hold. Earlier analysis looked at TCR beta V segments, and most were productive about 87% or about 30% of the time.

Material for sequencing was PBMCs. This chain connects TRBV5-1 to TRBJ2-1; D is undetermined. The source is a man over 45 in good health and CMV-seronegative. The CDR3 is CASSLVGSWLEQFF. CDR3 in DNA: TGCGCCAGCAGCTTGGTCGGTAGCTGGCTTGAGCAGTTCTTC.